This T cell receptor (beta chain) was documented in a study of blood T cell repertoires in COVID-19. In the study overall: The United States, Italy and Spain supplied acute and convalescent COVID-19 samples.

This clone was observed a handful of times. In the study's own analysis: The assay estimated nucleated cells by amplifying reference gene primers. Profiling relied on immunoSEQ multiplex PCR, and the TCRdb table lists in-frame clones only, not all of them. The DNA gave D and trimming, while V, J and clone size come from that table. The data show 140,000 to 150,000 clones, roughly 79% seen once. V lost 2 bases and J lost 4, with 16 bases in between. Germline CDR1 reads SGHRS; CDR2 reads YFSETQ. This CDR3 is 16 amino acids long. The material sequenced was peripheral blood. The sequence derives from a human donor with acute or convalescent COVID-19. The donor label of this sample is uncertain. The V and J genes are TRBV5-1 and TRBJ1-5; D may be TRBD1 (6 bases). The CDR3 region has the DNA TGCGCCAGCAGCTTACAGGGACCTAATGGAAATCAGCCCCAGCATTTT. It is translated as CASSLQGPNGNQPQHF. The entire variable domain, with the rest obtained from reference TRBV5-1 and TRBJ1-5, is as follows: KAGVTQTPRYLIKTRGQQVTLSCSPISGHRSVSWYQQTPGQGLQFLFEYFSETQRNKGNFPGRFSGRQFSNSRSEMNVSTLELGDSALYLCASSLQGPNGNQPQHFGDGTRLSIL.